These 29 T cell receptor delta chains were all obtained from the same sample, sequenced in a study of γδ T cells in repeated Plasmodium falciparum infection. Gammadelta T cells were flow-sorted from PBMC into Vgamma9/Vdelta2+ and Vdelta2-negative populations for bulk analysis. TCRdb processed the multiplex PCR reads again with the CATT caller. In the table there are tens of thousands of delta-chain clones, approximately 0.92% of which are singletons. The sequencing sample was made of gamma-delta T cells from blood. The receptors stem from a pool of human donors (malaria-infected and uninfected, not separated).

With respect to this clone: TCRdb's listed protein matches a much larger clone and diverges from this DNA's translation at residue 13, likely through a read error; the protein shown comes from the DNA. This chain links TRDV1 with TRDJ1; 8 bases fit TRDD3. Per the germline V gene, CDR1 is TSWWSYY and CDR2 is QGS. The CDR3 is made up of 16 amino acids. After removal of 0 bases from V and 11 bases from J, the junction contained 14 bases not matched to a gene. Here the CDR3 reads CALGELAYRTGGSLIF. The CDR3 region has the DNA TGTGCTCTTGGGGAACTCGCGTACCGTACTGGGGGCAGCCTCATCTTT.

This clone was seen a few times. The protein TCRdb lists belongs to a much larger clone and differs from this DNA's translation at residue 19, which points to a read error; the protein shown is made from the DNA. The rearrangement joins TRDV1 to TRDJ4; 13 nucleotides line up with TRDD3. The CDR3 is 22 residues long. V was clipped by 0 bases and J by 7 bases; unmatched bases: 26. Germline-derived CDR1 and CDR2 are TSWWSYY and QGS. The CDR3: CALGELLHHHAVLGDTPGRLIF. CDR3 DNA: TGTGCTCTTGGGGAACTATTACACCACCACGCTGTACTGGGGGATACGCCGGGACGCCTGATCTTT.

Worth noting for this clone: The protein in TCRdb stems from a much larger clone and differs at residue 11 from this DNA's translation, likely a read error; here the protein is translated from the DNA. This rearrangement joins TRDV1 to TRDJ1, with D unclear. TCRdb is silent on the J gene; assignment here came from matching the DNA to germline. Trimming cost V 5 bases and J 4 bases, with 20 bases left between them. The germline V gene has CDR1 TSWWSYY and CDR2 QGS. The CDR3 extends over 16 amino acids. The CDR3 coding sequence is TGTGCTCTTGGGACCATGCTGGCCTATCGTCTCGATAAACTCATCTTT. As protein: CALGTMLAYRLDKLIF.

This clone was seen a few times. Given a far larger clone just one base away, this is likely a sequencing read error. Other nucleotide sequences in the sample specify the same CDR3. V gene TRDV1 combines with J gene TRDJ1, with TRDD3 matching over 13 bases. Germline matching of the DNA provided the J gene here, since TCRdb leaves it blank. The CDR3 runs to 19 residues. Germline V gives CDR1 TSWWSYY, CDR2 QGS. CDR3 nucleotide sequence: TGTGCTCTCGGGGTCGAGGCCTTCCTTACAACTGGGGGATACGGTAAACTCATCTTT. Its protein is CALGVEAFLTTGGYGKLIF.

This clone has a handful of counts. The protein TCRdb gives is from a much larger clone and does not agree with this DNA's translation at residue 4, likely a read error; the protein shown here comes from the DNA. The CDR3 DNA sequence: TGTGCAACCCATATCCGGGTAGCCGATAAACTCATCTTT. Amino acids: CATHIRVADKLIF. V is TRAV14/DV4 and J is TRDJ1, with no clear D. V lost 10 bases, J lost 3 bases, and 15 bases lay in between. Germline V gene data show CDR1 as TSDPSYG and CDR2 as QGSYDQQN (reference sequence). There are 13 residues in the CDR3.

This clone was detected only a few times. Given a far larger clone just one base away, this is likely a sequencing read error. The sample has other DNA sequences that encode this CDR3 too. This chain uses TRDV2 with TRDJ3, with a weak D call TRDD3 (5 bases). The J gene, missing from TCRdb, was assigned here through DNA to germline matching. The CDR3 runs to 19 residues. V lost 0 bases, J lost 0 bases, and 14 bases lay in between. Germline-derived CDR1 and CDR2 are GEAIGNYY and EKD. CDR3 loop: CACDTLLGESSWDTRQMFF. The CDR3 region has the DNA TGTGCCTGTGACACCCTACTAGGGGAGAGCTCCTGGGACACCCGACAGATGTTTTTC.

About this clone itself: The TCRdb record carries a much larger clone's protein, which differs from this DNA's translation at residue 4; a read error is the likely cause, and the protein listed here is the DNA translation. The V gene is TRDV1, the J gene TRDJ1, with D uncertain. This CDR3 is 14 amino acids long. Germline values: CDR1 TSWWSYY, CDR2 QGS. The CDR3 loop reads CALREPIRSDNLIF. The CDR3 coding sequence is TGTGCTCTTAGGGAACCAATTAGGTCCGATAACCTCATCTTT.

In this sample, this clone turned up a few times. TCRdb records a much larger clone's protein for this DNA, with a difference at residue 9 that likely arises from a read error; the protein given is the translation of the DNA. The CDR3, as DNA: TGTGCTCTTGGGGACCGGCCTTCTCACCACTGGGGGATACCCATGGCCGATAAACTCATCTTT. Translating it yields CALGDRPSHHWGIPMADKLIF. This chain links TRDV1 with TRDJ1, with TRDD3 identical over 12 bases. V lost 3 bases to trimming and J lost 3 bases; unmatched junction nucleotides: 20. The CDR3 contains 21 residues. The germline CDR1 and CDR2 sequences are TSWWSYY and QGS.

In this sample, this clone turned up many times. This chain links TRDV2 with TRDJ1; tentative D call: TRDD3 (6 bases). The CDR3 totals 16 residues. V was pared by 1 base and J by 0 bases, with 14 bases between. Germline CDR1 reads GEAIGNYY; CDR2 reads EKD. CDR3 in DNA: TGTGCCTGTGACACTGTACTGGGCCTGTACACCGATAAACTCATCTTT. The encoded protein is CACDTVLGLYTDKLIF.

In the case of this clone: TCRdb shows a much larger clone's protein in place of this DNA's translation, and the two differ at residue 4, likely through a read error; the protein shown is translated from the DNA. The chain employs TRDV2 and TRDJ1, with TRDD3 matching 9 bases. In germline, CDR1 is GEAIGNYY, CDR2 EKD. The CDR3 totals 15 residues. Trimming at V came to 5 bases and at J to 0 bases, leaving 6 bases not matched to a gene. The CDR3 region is CACVALGEYTDKLIF. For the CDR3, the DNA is TGTGCCTGTGTGGCACTGGGGGAATACACCGATAAACTCATCTTT.

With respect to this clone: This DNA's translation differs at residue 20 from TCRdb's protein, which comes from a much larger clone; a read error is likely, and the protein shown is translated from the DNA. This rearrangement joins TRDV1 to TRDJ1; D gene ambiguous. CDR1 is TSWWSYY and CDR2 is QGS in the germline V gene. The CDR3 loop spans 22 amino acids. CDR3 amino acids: CALGERGWCESHPLPATDKPIF. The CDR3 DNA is TGTGCTCTTGGGGAACGAGGATGGTGTGAGTCCCACCCTTTACCTGCGACCGATAAACCCATCTTT.

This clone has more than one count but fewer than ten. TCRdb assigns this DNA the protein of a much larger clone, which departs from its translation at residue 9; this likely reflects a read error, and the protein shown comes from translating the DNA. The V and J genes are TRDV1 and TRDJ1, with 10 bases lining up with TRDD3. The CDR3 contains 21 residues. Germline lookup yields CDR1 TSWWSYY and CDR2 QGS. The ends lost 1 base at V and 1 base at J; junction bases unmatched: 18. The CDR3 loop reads CALGERLPAQLGDTGTDKLIF. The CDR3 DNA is TGTGCTCTTGGGGAACGCCTTCCTGCGCAGTTGGGGGATACTGGCACCGATAAACTCATCTTT.

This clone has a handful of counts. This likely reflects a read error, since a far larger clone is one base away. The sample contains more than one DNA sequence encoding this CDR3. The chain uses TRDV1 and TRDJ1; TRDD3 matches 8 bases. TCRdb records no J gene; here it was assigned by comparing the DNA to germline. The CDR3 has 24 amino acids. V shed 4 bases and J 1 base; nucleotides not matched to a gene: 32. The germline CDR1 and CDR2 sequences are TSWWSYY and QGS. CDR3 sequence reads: CALGGKGVNPGDSPRGGCTDKLIF. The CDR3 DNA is TGTGCTCTTGGGGGAAAGGGTGTTAATCCGGGGGATTCCCCGCGTGGGGGATGCACCGATAAACTCATCTTT.

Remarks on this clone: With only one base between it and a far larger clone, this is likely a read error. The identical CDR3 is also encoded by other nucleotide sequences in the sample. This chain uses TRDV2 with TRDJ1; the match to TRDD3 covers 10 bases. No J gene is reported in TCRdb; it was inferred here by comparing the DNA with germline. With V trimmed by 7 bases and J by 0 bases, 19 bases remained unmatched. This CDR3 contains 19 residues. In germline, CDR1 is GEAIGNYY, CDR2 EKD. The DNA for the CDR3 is TGTGCCTGCGACCGGGGGATAAGGAACTGGGGGATGGACACCGATAAACTCATCTTT. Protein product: CACDRGIRNWGMDTDKLIF.

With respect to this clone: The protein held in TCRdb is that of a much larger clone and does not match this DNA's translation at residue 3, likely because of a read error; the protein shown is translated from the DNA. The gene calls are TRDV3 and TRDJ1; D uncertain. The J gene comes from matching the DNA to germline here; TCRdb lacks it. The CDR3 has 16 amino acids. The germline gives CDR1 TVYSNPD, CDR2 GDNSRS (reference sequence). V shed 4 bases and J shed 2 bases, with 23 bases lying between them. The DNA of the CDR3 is TGTGCCTCTCGTCTAGCAGGCTGGCAACTTACCGATAAACTCATCTTT. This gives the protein CASRLAGWQLTDKLIF.

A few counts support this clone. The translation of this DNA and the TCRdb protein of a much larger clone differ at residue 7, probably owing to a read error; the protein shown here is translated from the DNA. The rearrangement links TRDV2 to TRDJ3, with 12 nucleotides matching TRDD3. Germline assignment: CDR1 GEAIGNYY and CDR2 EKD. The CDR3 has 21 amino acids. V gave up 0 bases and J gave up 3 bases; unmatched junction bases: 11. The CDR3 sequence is CACDTGELLGDTGWDTRQMFF. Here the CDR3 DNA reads TGTGCCTGTGACACCGGGGAACTACTGGGGGATACTGGCTGGGACACCCGACAGATGTTTTTC.

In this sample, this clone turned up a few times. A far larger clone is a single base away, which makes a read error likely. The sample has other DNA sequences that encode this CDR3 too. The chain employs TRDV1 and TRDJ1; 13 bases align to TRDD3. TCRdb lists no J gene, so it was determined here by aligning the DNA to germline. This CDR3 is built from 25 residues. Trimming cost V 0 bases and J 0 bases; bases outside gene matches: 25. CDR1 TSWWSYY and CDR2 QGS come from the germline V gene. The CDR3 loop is CALGELKGPNSPDWGIRCHTDKLIF. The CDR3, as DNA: TGTGCTCTTGGGGAACTGAAAGGCCCTAATAGTCCTGACTGGGGGATACGCTGCCACACCGATAAACTCATCTTT.

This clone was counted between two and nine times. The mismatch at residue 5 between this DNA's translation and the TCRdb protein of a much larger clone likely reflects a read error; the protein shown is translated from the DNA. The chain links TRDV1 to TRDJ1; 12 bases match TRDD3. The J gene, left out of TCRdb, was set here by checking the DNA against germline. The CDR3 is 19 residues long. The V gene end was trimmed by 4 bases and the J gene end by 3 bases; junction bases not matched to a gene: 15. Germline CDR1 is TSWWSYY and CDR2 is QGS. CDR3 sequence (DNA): TGTGCTCTTGGGGGACCATACAATTCTGGGGGATACGGGGCCGATAAACTCATCTTT. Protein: CALGGPYNSGGYGADKLIF.

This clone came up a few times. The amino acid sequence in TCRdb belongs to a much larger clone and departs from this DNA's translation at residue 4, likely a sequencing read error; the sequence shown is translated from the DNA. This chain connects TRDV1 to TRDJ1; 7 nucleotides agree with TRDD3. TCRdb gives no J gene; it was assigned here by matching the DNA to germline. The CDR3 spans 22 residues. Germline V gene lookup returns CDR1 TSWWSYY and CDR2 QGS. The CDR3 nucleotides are TGTGCTCTTGAGGAACTAGTTATAGCGCGAAACCGAGGGGGATCACACACCGATAAACTCATCTTT. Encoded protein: CALEELVIARNRGGSHTDKLIF.

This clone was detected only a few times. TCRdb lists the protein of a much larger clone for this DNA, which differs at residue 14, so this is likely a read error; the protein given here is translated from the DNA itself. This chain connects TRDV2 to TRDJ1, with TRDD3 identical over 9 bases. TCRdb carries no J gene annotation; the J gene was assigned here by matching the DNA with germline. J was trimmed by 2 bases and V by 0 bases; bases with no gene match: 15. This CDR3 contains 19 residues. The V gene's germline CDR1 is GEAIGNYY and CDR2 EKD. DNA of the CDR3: TGTGCCTGTGACACCGGGGGGTACTGGGGGACCCCGGGGACCGATAAACTCATCTTT. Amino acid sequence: CACDTGGYWGTPGTDKLIF.

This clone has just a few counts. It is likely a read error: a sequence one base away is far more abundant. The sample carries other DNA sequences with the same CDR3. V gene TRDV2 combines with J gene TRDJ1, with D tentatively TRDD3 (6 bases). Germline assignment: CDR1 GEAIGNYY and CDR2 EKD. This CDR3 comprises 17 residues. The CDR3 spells CACDTPWGEPDTDKLIF. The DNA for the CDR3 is TGTGCCTGTGACACCCCTTGGGGGGAGCCTGACACCGATAAACTCATCTTC.

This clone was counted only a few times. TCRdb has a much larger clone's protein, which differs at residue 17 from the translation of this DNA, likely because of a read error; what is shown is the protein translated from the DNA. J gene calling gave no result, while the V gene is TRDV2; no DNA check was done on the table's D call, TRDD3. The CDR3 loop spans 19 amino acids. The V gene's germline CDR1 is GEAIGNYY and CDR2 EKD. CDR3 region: CACDTVGKGESWDTRQTFF. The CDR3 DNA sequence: TGTGCCTGTGACACCGTTGGGAAAGGAGAATCCTGGGACACCCGACAGACGTTTTTC.

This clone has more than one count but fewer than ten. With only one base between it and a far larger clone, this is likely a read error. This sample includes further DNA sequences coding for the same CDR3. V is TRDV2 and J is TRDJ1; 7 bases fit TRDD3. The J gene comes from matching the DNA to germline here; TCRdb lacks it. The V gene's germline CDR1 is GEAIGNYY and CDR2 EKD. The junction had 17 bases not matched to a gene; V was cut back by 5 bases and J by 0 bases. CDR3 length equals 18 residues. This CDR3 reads CACVCISWGPPHTDKLIF. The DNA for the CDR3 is TGTGCCTGTGTGTGTATCTCCTGGGGGCCCCCACACACCGATAAACTCATCTTT.

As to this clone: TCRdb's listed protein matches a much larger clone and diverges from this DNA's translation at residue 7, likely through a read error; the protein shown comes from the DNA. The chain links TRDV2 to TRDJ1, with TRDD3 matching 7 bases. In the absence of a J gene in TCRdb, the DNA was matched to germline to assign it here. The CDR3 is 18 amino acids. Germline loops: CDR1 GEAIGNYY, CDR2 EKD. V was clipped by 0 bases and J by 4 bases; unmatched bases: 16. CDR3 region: CACDTAAGGGFTLDKLIF. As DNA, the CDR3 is TGTGCCTGTGACACCGCAGCGGGCGGGGGATTTACCCTCGATAAACTCATCTTT.

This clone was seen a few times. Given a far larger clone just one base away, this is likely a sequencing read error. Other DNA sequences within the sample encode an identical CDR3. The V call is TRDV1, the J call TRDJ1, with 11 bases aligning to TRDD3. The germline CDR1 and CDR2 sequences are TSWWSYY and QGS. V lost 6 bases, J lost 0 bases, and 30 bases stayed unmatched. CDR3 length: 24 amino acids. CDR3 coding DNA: TGTGCTCTTGGTGCCCTTATTCTTCCCCCTCGCCACCCTTGGGGGATACGATACACCGATAAACTCATCTTT. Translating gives CALGALILPPRHPWGIRYTDKLIF.

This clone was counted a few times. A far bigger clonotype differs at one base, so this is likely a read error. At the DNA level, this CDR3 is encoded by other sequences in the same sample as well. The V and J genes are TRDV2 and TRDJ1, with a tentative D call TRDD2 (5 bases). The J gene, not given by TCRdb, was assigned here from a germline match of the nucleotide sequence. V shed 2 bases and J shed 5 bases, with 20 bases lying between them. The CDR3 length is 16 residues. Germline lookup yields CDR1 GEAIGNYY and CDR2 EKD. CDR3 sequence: CACDRAYAPSTDKLIF. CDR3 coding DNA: TGTGCCTGTGACAGGGCCTACGCCCCATCCACTGATAAACTCATCTTT.

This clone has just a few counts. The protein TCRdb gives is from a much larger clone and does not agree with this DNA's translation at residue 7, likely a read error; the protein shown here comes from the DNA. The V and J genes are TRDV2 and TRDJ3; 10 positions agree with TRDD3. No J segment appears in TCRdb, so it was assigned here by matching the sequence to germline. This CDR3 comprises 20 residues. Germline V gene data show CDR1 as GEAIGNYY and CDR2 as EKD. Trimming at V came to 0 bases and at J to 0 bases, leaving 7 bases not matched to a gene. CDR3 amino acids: CACDTLTGDTGSWDTRQMFF. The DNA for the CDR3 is TGTGCCTGTGACACCCTCACGGGGGATACGGGCTCCTGGGACACCCGACAGATGTTTTTC.

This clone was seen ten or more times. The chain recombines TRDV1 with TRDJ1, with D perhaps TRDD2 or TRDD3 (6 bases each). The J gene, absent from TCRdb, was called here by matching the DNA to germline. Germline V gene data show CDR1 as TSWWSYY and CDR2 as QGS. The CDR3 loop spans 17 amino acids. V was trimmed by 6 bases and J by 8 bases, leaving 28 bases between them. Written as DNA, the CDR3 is TGTGCTCTTGGAGGGGCCTTCCCTGGACGTACTGGGCACAAACTCATCTTT. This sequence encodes CALGGAFPGRTGHKLIF.

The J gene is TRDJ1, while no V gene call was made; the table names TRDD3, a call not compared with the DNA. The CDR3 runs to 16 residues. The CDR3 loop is CSWGSGWGHRTDKLIF. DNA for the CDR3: TGCTCTTGGGGAAGCGGCTGGGGTCATCGGACCGATAAACTCATCTTT.